This is a list of T cell receptor beta chains from one sample in a study of vaccination and CD4 T cells after COVID-19. TCRdb re-analysed the PCR reads in MiXCR, keeping a single row per CDR3 protein. The sample shows a few thousand distinct CDR3 sequences, 35% to 45% of them seen only once. No antigen has been identified for these receptors. Material for sequencing was CD4+ T cells from blood, cultured in vitro. Receptors were obtained from a human donor in good health. Each CDR3 is given with its conserved first and last residue. D genes are given only for firm matches. The listing skips clone size in some rows; elsewhere it reads once, few, many or a size class.

D gene	V gene	J gene	clone size	CDR3 protein	CDR3 DNA
.	TRBV30	TRBJ1-2	few	CAWRGADYGYTF	TGTGCCTGGAGGGGGGCGGACTATGGCTACACCTTC
TRBD1	TRBV28	TRBJ1-4	.	CASSFSDRGEKLFF	TGTGCCAGCAGTTTCTCCGACAGGGGAGAAAAACTGTTTTTT
TRBD1	TRBV24-1	TRBJ2-1	.	CATSDPRAGQDSFGEQFF	TGTGCCACCAGTGATCCCCGGGCAGGACAGGATAGTTTTGGAGAGCAGTTCTTC
TRBD1	TRBV19	TRBJ1-2	few	CASTESGQGVEDGYTF	TGTGCCAGTACTGAGTCCGGACAGGGGGTCGAGGATGGCTACACCTTC
.	TRBV20-1	TRBJ1-1	.	CSAWRRGLNTEAFF	TGCAGTGCTTGGCGCAGGGGCCTGAACACTGAAGCTTTCTTT
TRBD1	TRBV30	TRBJ1-6	.	CAWTKTGVNSPLHF	TGTGCCTGGACCAAGACAGGGGTAAATTCACCCCTCCACTTT
.	TRBV3-1	TRBJ2-5	.	CASSLNQGSQYF	TGTGCCAGCAGCCTAAACCAGGGGTCCCAGTACTTC
.	TRBV19	TRBJ1-1	few	CASTSSAGSTEAFF	TGTGCCAGTACCTCCTCAGCAGGGAGCACTGAAGCTTTCTTT
TRBD1	TRBV7-9	TRBJ1-5	few	CASSPGTGGGNQPQHF	TGTGCCAGCAGCCCAGGGACAGGGGGTGGCAATCAGCCCCAGCATTTT
TRBD1	TRBV7-9	TRBJ1-1	.	CASSPLWTGLVNTEAFF	TGTGCCAGCAGCCCCCTTTGGACAGGGTTGGTGAACACTGAAGCTTTCTTT
TRBD1	TRBV5-1	TRBJ1-1	.	CASSLHPGQGNTEAFF	TGCGCCAGCAGCTTGCACCCGGGACAGGGGAACACTGAAGCTTTCTTT
.	TRBV5-4	TRBJ2-5	.	CASSLAGGQGLETQYF	TGTGCCAGCAGCTTGGCCGGGGGGCAGGGACTAGAGACCCAGTACTTC
.	TRBV19	TRBJ2-3	.	CASREGAGTQYF	TGTGCCAGTAGAGAAGGGGCTGGGACGCAGTATTTT
TRBD2	TRBV27	TRBJ2-7	.	CASSKLAGAYEQYF	TGTGCCAGCAGTAAACTAGCGGGAGCTTACGAGCAGTACTTC
.	TRBV2	TRBJ1-6	.	CASSDMRASPLHF	TGTGCCAGCAGTGATATGCGGGCATCACCCCTCCACTTT
TRBD2	TRBV27	TRBJ2-7	.	CASRPGLAGGGEQYF	TGTGCCAGCAGACCCGGACTAGCGGGGGGTGGAGAGCAGTACTTC
TRBD1	TRBV27	TRBJ1-4	.	CASSLVNRGKLFF	TGTGCCAGCAGTTTAGTGAACAGGGGAAAACTGTTTTTT
.	TRBV7-3	TRBJ2-1	.	CASSLEDEQFF	TGTGCCAGCAGCTTAGAGGATGAGCAGTTCTTC
.	TRBV5-1	TRBJ1-2	.	CASSVSRDNYGYTF	TGCGCCAGCAGCGTTTCCCGGGACAACTATGGCTACACCTTC
TRBD1	TRBV7-9	TRBJ1-3	.	CASSLGTGVISGNTIYF	TGTGCCAGCAGCTTAGGGACAGGGGTTATATCTGGAAACACCATATATTTT
TRBD2	TRBV20-1	TRBJ2-3	.	CSARTSVGTDTQYF	TGCAGTGCTAGGACTAGCGTGGGCACAGATACGCAGTATTTT
.	TRBV6-2/TRBV6-3	TRBJ2-7	.	CASSSTSYEQYF	TGTGCCAGCAGTTCCACCTCCTACGAGCAGTACTTC
TRBD1	TRBV28	TRBJ1-2	medium-sized	CASSRQGIIYGYTF	TGTGCCAGCAGCCGACAGGGGATCATCTATGGCTACACCTTC
TRBD1	TRBV2	TRBJ1-1	few	CASSKTGQSTEAFF	TGTGCCAGCAGTAAGACAGGGCAGAGCACTGAAGCTTTCTTT
TRBD1	TRBV7-2	TRBJ1-5	.	CASSSGQHSNQPQHF	TGTGCCAGCAGCTCGGGACAGCATAGCAATCAGCCCCAGCATTTT